The 10 T cell receptor beta chains below were found in one sample sequenced in a study of blood T cell repertoires in COVID-19. The table came from immunoSEQ multiplex PCR; TCRdb's copy has only in-frame clones and leaves some out. The sample records 150,000 to 250,000 clones, approximately 84% being singletons. Input material: peripheral blood. All receptors come from a human donor with acute or convalescent COVID-19. The donor label of this sample is uncertain.

CDR3 in amino acids: CASSLAAASDMNSPLHF. The CDR3 nucleotides are TGTGCCAGCAGCTTAGCCGCGGCCTCAGATATGAATTCACCCCTCCACTTT. V is TRBV7-9 and J is TRBJ1-6; D gene ambiguous. Germline V gives CDR1 SEHNR, CDR2 FQNEAQ (reference sequence). The germline V and J ends were trimmed by 0 bases and 7 bases, with 16 bases remaining between them. This CDR3 is 17 amino acids long.

This chain joins TRBV6-1 and TRBJ1-4; the match to TRBD1 covers 9 bases. With V trimmed by 3 bases and J by 7 bases, 6 bases remained unmatched. Germline loops: CDR1 MNHNS, CDR2 SASEGT. The CDR3 loop spans 15 amino acids. The CDR3 protein is CASSDLYRGPEKLFF. The CDR3 DNA reads TGTGCCAGCAGTGACCTCTACAGGGGGCCTGAAAAACTGTTTTTT.

J is TRBJ2-1 and V is TRBV19, with 7 bases that match TRBD2. The germline gives CDR1 LNHDA, CDR2 SQIVND (reference sequence). This CDR3 spans 14 amino acids. V was clipped by 7 bases and J by 0 bases; unmatched bases: 3. The DNA for the CDR3 is TGTGCCAGTAAACGCGGGAGCTCCTACAATGAGCAGTTCTTC. Its protein is CASKRGSSYNEQFF. Combining the CDR3 with reference TRBV19 and TRBJ2-1 gives the whole variable domain DGGITQSPKYLFRKEGQNVTLSCEQNLNHDAMYWYRQDPGQGLRLIYYSQIVNDFQKGDIAEGYSVSREKKESFPLTVTSAQKNPTAFYLCASKRGSSYNEQFFGPGTRLTVL.

The J gene is TRBJ2-7, the V gene TRBV5-1; TRBD2 is a possible D gene (5 bases). V lost 1 base and J lost 3, with 14 bases in between. Germline lookup yields CDR1 SGHRS and CDR2 YFSETQ. The CDR3 consists of 15 residues. The CDR3 sequence is CASSLYREDNYEQYF. CDR3 in DNA: TGCGCCAGCAGCTTGTACCGGGAAGACAACTACGAGCAGTACTTC. Using reference TRBV5-1 and TRBJ2-7 for the parts outside the CDR3, the full variable domain is KAGVTQTPRYLIKTRGQQVTLSCSPISGHRSVSWYQQTPGQGLQFLFEYFSETQRNKGNFPGRFSGRQFSNSRSEMNVSTLELGDSALYLCASSLYREDNYEQYFGPGTRLTVT.

The V and J genes are TRBV28 and TRBJ1-2, with TRBD1 matching over 7 bases. The CDR3 extends over 13 amino acids. CDR1 and CDR2 (germline): MDHEN, SYDVKM. Trimming at V came to 6 bases and at J to 2 bases, leaving 3 bases not matched to a gene. The CDR3 DNA reads TGTGCCAGCAGCGCAGGGGGAAACTATGGCTACACCTTC. This gives the protein CASSAGGNYGYTF.

This clone turned up a few times. V is TRBV7-9 and J is TRBJ1-5; unclear D gene. CDR3 size: 12 residues. The V end lost 5 bases, the J end lost 9 bases, and 11 bases lay between the germline ends. Germline V lookup: CDR1 SEHNR, CDR2 FQNEAQ (reference sequence). The CDR3 sequence: CASSRDSGPQHF. The CDR3 bases are TGTGCCAGCAGCCGTGACTCGGGGCCCCAGCATTTT.

V usage is TRBV19 and J usage is TRBJ1-5, with D perhaps matching TRBD1 (6 bases). CDR1 and CDR2 from the germline V gene are LNHDA and SQIVND (reference sequence). This CDR3 is built from 15 residues. V lost 5 bases and J lost 3, with 14 bases in between. The CDR3 sequence is CASSDRGGLNQPQHF. CDR3 coding DNA: TGTGCCAGTAGTGACCGGGGGGGGCTCAATCAGCCCCAGCATTTT.

This clone was counted a single time. The chain couples TRBV25-1 to TRBJ2-1; a possible D gene is TRBD2 (5 bases). V lost 5 bases, J lost 4 bases, and 9 bases lay in between. The CDR3 has 13 amino acids. Germline V gene sequence: CDR1 MGHDK, CDR2 SYGVNS. As DNA, the CDR3 is TGTGCCAGCAGTCGGGGTCGGTACAATGAGCAGTTCTTC. It specifies CASSRGRYNEQFF.

As regards this clone: The sample holds other DNA sequences that translate to the same CDR3. The chain has TRBV19 and TRBJ1-1, with D maybe TRBD1 (5 bases). This CDR3 is 13 amino acids long. Germline CDR1 reads LNHDA; CDR2 reads SQIVND (reference sequence). The V end was cut by 3 bases, the J end by 2 bases, with 7 bases between. CDR3 sequence (DNA): TGTGCCAGTAGTATCAGGGAAAACACTGAAGCTTTCTTT. Its protein is CASSIRENTEAFF.

The V gene is TRBV30, the J gene TRBJ1-5; possibly TRBD1 for D (5 bases). CDR1 and CDR2 (germline): GTSNPN, SVGIG (reference sequence). The CDR3 consists of 17 residues. V lost 4 bases and J lost 0, with 19 bases in between. CDR3 sequence reads: CAWIGGLLLYSNQPQHF. CDR3 coding DNA: TGTGCCTGGATTGGGGGACTGCTTTTATATAGCAATCAGCCCCAGCATTTT.